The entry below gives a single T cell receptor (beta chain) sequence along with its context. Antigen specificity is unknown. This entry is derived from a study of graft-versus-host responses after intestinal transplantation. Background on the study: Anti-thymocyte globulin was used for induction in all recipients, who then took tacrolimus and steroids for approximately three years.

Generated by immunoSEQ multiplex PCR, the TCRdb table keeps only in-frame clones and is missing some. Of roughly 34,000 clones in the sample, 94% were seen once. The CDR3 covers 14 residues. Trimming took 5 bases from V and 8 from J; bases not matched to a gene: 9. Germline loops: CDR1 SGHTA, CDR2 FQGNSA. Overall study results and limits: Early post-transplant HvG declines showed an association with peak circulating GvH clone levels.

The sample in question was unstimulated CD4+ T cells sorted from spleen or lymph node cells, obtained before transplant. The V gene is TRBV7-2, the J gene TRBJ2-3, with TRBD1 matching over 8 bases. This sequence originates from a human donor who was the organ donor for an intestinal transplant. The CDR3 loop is CASSRDRYIGTQYF. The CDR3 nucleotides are TGTGCCAGCAGCCGGGACAGGTACATCGGTACGCAGTATTTT.